Below, 30 T cell receptor beta chains from the same sample are listed, as sequenced in a study of cytomegalovirus exposure and HLA in healthy donors. PCR involved 60 Vbeta and 13 Jbeta primers. Repertoires were generated with immunoSEQ multiplex PCR, while TCRdb's copy carries only in-frame clones and drops some. The table lists 150,000 to 200,000 clones, about 62% of them singletons. Input material: PBMCs. Source of these receptors: a middle-aged man in good health and CMV-seronegative.

V is TRBV9 and J is TRBJ2-5; D gene unclear. Germline CDR1 reads SGDLS; CDR2 reads YYNGEE. Trimming left V 0 bases short and J 5 bases short, with 11 bases between. The CDR3 spans 14 residues. The CDR3 spells CASSVAAAPETQYF. In nucleotides, the CDR3 is TGTGCCAGCAGCGTAGCGGCGGCCCCCGAGACCCAGTACTTC. Looking up the rest from reference TRBV9 and TRBJ2-5 gives the full variable domain: DSGVTQTPKHLITATGQRVTLRCSPRSGDLSVYWYQQSLDQGLQFLIQYYNGEERAKGNILERFSAQQFPDLHSELNLSSLELGDSALYFCASSVAAAPETQYFGPGTRLLVL.

The chain recombines TRBV5-8 with TRBJ2-2; D may be TRBD1 (6 bases). The germline V and J ends were trimmed by 4 bases and 1 base, with 8 bases remaining between them. CDR3 size: 14 residues. Germline V CDR1 and CDR2: SGHTS, YDEGEE. The CDR3 loop reads CASSRGQNTGELFF. In DNA form, the CDR3 reads TGTGCCAGCAGCCGGGGACAGAACACCGGGGAGCTGTTTTTT.

This clone was seen a few times. This rearrangement joins TRBV7-4 to TRBJ2-5; no definite D call. Germline CDR1 reads SGHVT; CDR2 reads SQSDAQ. This CDR3 is 12 amino acids long. Trimming left V 2 bases short and J 3 bases short, with 4 bases between. CDR3 in amino acids: CASSLLEETQYF. In DNA form, the CDR3 reads TGTGCCAGCAGCTTATTAGAAGAGACCCAGTACTTC. Variable domain in full (rest from reference TRBV7-4 and TRBJ2-5): GAGVSQSPRYKVAKRGRDVALRCDSISGHVTLYWYRQTLGQGSEVLTYSQSDAQRDKSGRPSGRFSAERPERSVSTLKIQRTEQGDSAVYLCASSLLEETQYFGPGTRLLVL.

To note about this clone: A much larger clone lies one base from this, so it may be a read error. This chain connects TRBV5-5 to TRBJ2-3, with D possibly TRBD1 on 6 matching bases. Per germline, CDR1 SGHKS and CDR2 YYEKEE (reference sequence). V was clipped by 2 bases and J by 2 bases, with 9 bases between them. The length of the CDR3 is 14 residues. The CDR3: CASSLTGTTDTQYF. As DNA, the CDR3 is TGTGCCAGCAGCTTAACAGGGACCACAGATACGCAGTATTTT.

The chain recombines TRBV7-2 with TRBJ1-2, with a weak D call TRBD1 (6 bases). The germline gives CDR1 SGHTA, CDR2 FQGNSA. The CDR3 has 16 residues. V lost 0 bases and J 3 bases, leaving 14 bases between the germline ends. This chain's CDR3 is CASSLAGAGIDYGYTF. DNA of the CDR3: TGTGCCAGCAGCTTAGCGGGGGCTGGGATAGACTATGGCTACACCTTC.

J is TRBJ1-6 and V is TRBV6-5, with D uncertain. This CDR3 has 13 amino acids. V gave up 7 bases and J gave up 8 bases, with 12 bases separating them. Per germline, CDR1 MNHEY and CDR2 SVGAGI. The CDR3: CASNPAAHSPLHF. For the CDR3, the DNA is TGTGCCAGCAACCCGGCGGCTCATTCACCCCTCCACTTT.

The J gene is TRBJ2-3, the V gene TRBV5-6, with D possibly TRBD2 on 6 matching bases. In germline, CDR1 is SGHDT, CDR2 YYEEEE. The ends were cut back, 2 bases at V and 3 bases at J, with 13 bases in the middle. The CDR3 spans 15 residues. The CDR3 here is CASSFLARETDTQYF. In nucleotides, the CDR3 is TGTGCCAGCAGCTTTCTAGCCCGGGAGACAGATACGCAGTATTTT.

This chain uses TRBV5-4 with TRBJ2-7; D unclear. This CDR3 region has 14 residues. V lost 6 bases to trimming and J lost 4 bases, with 17 bases between them. Germline CDR1 and CDR2: SGHNT and YYREEE (reference sequence). CDR3 bases: TGTGCCAGCACCATCTCAGGCGTTGGATACGAGCAGTACTTC. This codes for CASTISGVGYEQYF. The variable domain in full, completed from reference TRBV5-4 and TRBJ2-7, reads ETGVTQSPTHLIKTRGQQVTLRCSSQSGHNTVSWYQQALGQGPQFIFQYYREEENGRGNFPPRFSGLQFPNYSSELNVNALELDDSALYLCASTISGVGYEQYFGPGTRLTVT.

This clone has a single count. This sample also contains other DNA sequences that code for the same CDR3. The rearrangement joins TRBV10-3 to TRBJ2-7; TRBD2 matches at 7 bases. Germline CDR1 ENHRY, CDR2 SYGVKD. The trim removed 3 bases at V and 2 bases at J, leaving 4 bases unmatched. The CDR3 length is 14 residues. The CDR3 spells CAISEGLAAYEQYF. CDR3 nucleotides: TGTGCCATCAGTGAAGGTCTAGCGGCCTACGAGCAGTACTTC.

V usage is TRBV6-5 and J usage is TRBJ1-5; 8 bases are shared with TRBD1. The CDR3 spans 15 residues. Germline values: CDR1 MNHEY, CDR2 SVGAGI. The J segment lost 2 bases and the V segment lost 4 bases, leaving 4 bases of the junction unmatched. CDR3 residues: CASSSGQVGNQPQHF. The CDR3 DNA is TGTGCCAGCAGTTCGGGACAGGTTGGCAATCAGCCCCAGCATTTT.

The CDR3 coding sequence is TGTGCCAGTAGTCTTACAGTGGCAACGGACATTCAGTACTTC. It is translated as CASSLTVATDIQYF. The chain employs TRBV19 and TRBJ2-4; the D is unclear. CDR1 and CDR2 (germline): LNHDA, SQIVND (reference sequence). V was trimmed by 5 bases and J by 8 bases, leaving 16 bases between them. This CDR3 is built from 14 residues. The full variable domain, rest sourced from reference TRBV19 and TRBJ2-4, is DGGITQSPKYLFRKEGQNVTLSCEQNLNHDAMYWYRQDPGQGLRLIYYSQIVNDFQKGDIAEGYSVSREKKESFPLTVTSAQKNPTAFYLCASSLTVATDIQYFGAGTRLSVL.

The chain employs TRBV2 and TRBJ2-1; D possibly corresponds to TRBD2 (5 bases). The germline V and J ends were trimmed by 8 bases and 4 bases, with 18 bases remaining between them. The CDR3 consists of 15 residues. Germline V gene sequence: CDR1 SNHLY, CDR2 FYNNEI. The CDR3 nucleotides are TGTGCCAGCTCGAAAGAAGCGGCCGATTACAATGAGCAGTTCTTC. This encodes CASSKEAADYNEQFF.

The chain carries TRBV19 and TRBJ1-5; the D is unclear. This CDR3 region has 14 residues. Looked up from germline, CDR1 is LNHDA and CDR2 is SQIVND (reference sequence). The germline V and J ends were trimmed by 0 bases and 9 bases, with 12 bases remaining between them. In DNA form, the CDR3 reads TGTGCCAGTAGTATAGATCTCACGCCAGGGCCCCAGCATTTT. Translation gives CASSIDLTPGPQHF.

The chain carries TRBV5-6 and TRBJ1-5; D is unresolved. V lost 0 bases, J lost 2 bases, and 6 bases lay in between. This CDR3 contains 14 residues. The V gene's germline CDR1 is SGHDT and CDR2 YYEEEE. CDR3 residues: CASSLGRGNQPQHF. The CDR3 nucleotides are TGTGCCAGCAGCTTGGGCCGGGGCAATCAGCCCCAGCATTTT.

This sequence joins TRBV7-9 and TRBJ2-7; 7 bases map to TRBD2. Trimming at V came to 5 bases and at J to 7 bases, leaving 11 bases not matched to a gene. CDR1 SEHNR and CDR2 FQNEAQ come from the germline V gene (reference sequence). This CDR3 comprises 14 residues. This chain's CDR3 is CASSPMAGAREQYF. CDR3 nucleotide sequence: TGTGCCAGCAGCCCCATGGCGGGAGCCAGGGAGCAGTACTTC.

The gene calls are TRBV12-2 and TRBJ2-7; the D call of TRBD2 is as the table states it, not checked on the DNA. TRBV12-2 is a pseudogene segment. The CDR3 sequence is 13 residues long. DNA for the CDR3: TGTGCAAGTCGCCGCCGGGGGTCCTACGAGCAGTACTTC. Translating gives CASRRRGSYEQYF.

The rearrangement uses TRBV19 and TRBJ2-2; the D is unclear. Germline loops: CDR1 LNHDA, CDR2 SQIVND (reference sequence). V was cut by 3 bases and J by 6 bases, with 5 bases left in between. The CDR3 runs 12 residues. The CDR3 protein is CASSIPAGELFF. CDR3 in DNA: TGTGCCAGTAGTATCCCCGCCGGGGAGCTGTTTTTT. Combining the CDR3 with reference TRBV19 and TRBJ2-2 gives the whole variable domain DGGITQSPKYLFRKEGQNVTLSCEQNLNHDAMYWYRQDPGQGLRLIYYSQIVNDFQKGDIAEGYSVSREKKESFPLTVTSAQKNPTAFYLCASSIPAGELFFGEGSRLTVL.

A few counts support this clone. This sequence joins TRBV27 and TRBJ2-2; 7 positions match TRBD1. V lost 4 bases to trimming and J lost 6 bases; unmatched junction nucleotides: 5. CDR1 is MNHEY, CDR2 SMNVEV, per germline (reference sequence). The CDR3 spans 14 residues. DNA of the CDR3: TGTGCCAGCAGTTGGGGTACAGGGGCCGGGGAGCTGTTTTTT. This encodes CASSWGTGAGELFF.

The chain combines TRBV5-1 with TRBJ1-6; D is perhaps TRBD1 (6 bases). The CDR3 is 15 residues long. Trimming shortened V by 2 bases and J by 9 bases, and 15 bases separated the two germline ends. Germline lookup yields CDR1 SGHRS and CDR2 YFSETQ. Written as DNA, the CDR3 is TGCGCCAGCAGCTTACAAGCGGACAGCATTTCACCCCTCCACTTT. Translating gives CASSLQADSISPLHF.

This clone was counted only a few times. The rearrangement joins TRBV5-6 to TRBJ2-1, with a weak D call TRBD2 (6 bases). Germline CDR1 and CDR2: SGHDT and YYEEEE. CDR3 size: 17 residues. The V and J ends lost 0 bases and 2 bases respectively, with 15 bases between them. For the CDR3, the DNA is TGTGCCAGCAGCTTGGGGGGAGGAAGGGGAGCCTACAATGAGCAGTTCTTC. Protein sequence: CASSLGGGRGAYNEQFF.

The chain uses TRBV16 and TRBJ1-6; weak D call: TRBD1 (6 bases). Trimming took off 3 bases at V and 1 base at J, with 16 bases between the two ends. Germline V gene lookup returns CDR1 KGHSY and CDR2 FQNENV. The CDR3 has 18 amino acids. The CDR3 sequence: CASSHATGLRSYNSPLHF. The CDR3 nucleotides are TGTGCCAGCAGCCACGCCACAGGGCTGAGATCCTATAATTCACCCCTCCACTTT.

This clone has only a few counts. The J gene is TRBJ2-6, the V gene TRBV11-3, with D maybe TRBD1 (6 bases). V was shortened by 5 bases and J by 0 bases, with 14 bases between the two germline ends. CDR3 length: 17 residues. CDR1 is SGHNT and CDR2 is YENEEA in the germline V gene. The CDR3 DNA reads TGTGCCAGCAGCGGGGACACCATATTCTCTGGGGCCAACGTCCTGACTTTC. This encodes CASSGDTIFSGANVLTF. The full variable domain, in which reference TRBV11-3 and TRBJ2-6 provide the parts outside the CDR3, is EAGVVQSPRYKIIEKKQPVAFWCNPISGHNTLYWYLQNLGQGPELLIRYENEEAVDDSQLPKDRFSAERLKGVDSTLKIQPAELGDSAVYLCASSGDTIFSGANVLTFGAGSRLTVL.

This clone was seen a few times. The chain is built from TRBV7-9 and TRBJ2-3; D is perhaps TRBD2 (6 bases). V lost 4 bases and J lost 1, with 12 bases in between. The germline CDR1 and CDR2 sequences are SEHNR and FQNEAQ (reference sequence). CDR3 length: 15 residues. The CDR3, as DNA: TGTGCCAGCAGCTCATGGGGCGGGGGCACAGATACGCAGTATTTT. The encoded protein is CASSSWGGGTDTQYF.

V gene TRBV27 combines with J gene TRBJ2-2; D uncertain. V was trimmed by 4 bases and J by 0 bases, leaving 9 bases between them. The CDR3 has 15 residues. CDR1 MNHEY and CDR2 SMNVEV come from the germline V gene (reference sequence). This CDR3 reads CASSSYQTNTGELFF. The CDR3 DNA follows: TGTGCCAGCAGTTCCTACCAAACGAACACCGGGGAGCTGTTTTTT.

The gene calls are TRBV7-3 and TRBJ2-1; possibly TRBD2 for D (6 bases). Deletions cut 4 bases from V and 5 bases from J, with 9 bases between. In germline, CDR1 is SGHTA, CDR2 FQGTGA. This CDR3 spans 13 amino acids. The CDR3 DNA sequence: TGTGCCAGCAGCTACGGGGGTAACAATGAGCAGTTCTTC. Translating gives CASSYGGNNEQFF.

This clone occurred once. The gene calls are TRBV19 and TRBJ1-1; D may be TRBD1 (5 bases). Germline V CDR1 and CDR2: LNHDA, SQIVND (reference sequence). The CDR3 length is 14 residues. V gave up 7 bases and J gave up 4 bases, with 16 bases separating them. The CDR3 nucleotides read TGTGCCAGTACTAAGACAGCTCTGAGCACTGAAGCTTTCTTT. Protein product: CASTKTALSTEAFF.

The chain recombines TRBV5-1 with TRBJ2-7, with TRBD2 as a possible D gene (6 bases). V was shortened by 4 bases and J by 6 bases, with 20 bases between the two germline ends. The germline CDR1 and CDR2 sequences are SGHRS and YFSETQ. This CDR3 comprises 15 residues. The chain's CDR3 is CASSPNSKAGFEQYF. CDR3 DNA sequence: TGCGCCAGCAGCCCAAATTCCAAGGCGGGGTTCGAGCAGTACTTC.

V usage is TRBV19 and J usage is TRBJ2-5; D is unclear. TRBJ2-7 matches the DNA end more closely, so the J call is doubtful. Germline values: CDR1 LNHDA, CDR2 SQIVND (reference sequence). The CDR3 length is 11 residues. The CDR3 spells CASSIGHEQYF. CDR3 sequence (DNA): TGTGCCAGTAGTATAGGCCACGAGCAGTACTTC.

This clone has just a few counts. CDR3 sequence: CASSRDSGATNEKLFF. In nucleotides, the CDR3 is TGTGCCAGCAGCAGGGACAGTGGGGCGACTAATGAAAAACTGTTTTTT. The chain recombines TRBV7-9 with TRBJ1-4; 7 bases map to TRBD1. Germline V CDR1 and CDR2: SEHNR, FQNEAQ (reference sequence). With V trimmed by 5 bases and J by 2 bases, 8 bases remained unmatched. The length of the CDR3 is 16 residues. The variable domain in full, with the rest retrieved from reference TRBV7-9 and TRBJ1-4, is DTGVSQNPRHKITKRGQNVTFRCDPISEHNRLYWYRQTLGQGPEFLTYFQNEAQLEKSRLLSDRFSAERPKGSFSTLEIQRTEQGDSAMYLCASSRDSGATNEKLFFGSGTQLSVL.

J is TRBJ2-7 and V is TRBV18; maybe TRBD2 (7 bases). The V and J ends lost 6 bases and 5 bases respectively, with 23 bases between them. CDR1 is KGHSH, CDR2 LQKENI, per germline. CDR3 length equals 16 residues. The CDR3 loop is CASSDLGGGPKDEQYF. The CDR3 coding sequence is TGTGCCAGCTCGGATTTAGGGGGAGGGCCGAAAGACGAGCAGTACTTC.